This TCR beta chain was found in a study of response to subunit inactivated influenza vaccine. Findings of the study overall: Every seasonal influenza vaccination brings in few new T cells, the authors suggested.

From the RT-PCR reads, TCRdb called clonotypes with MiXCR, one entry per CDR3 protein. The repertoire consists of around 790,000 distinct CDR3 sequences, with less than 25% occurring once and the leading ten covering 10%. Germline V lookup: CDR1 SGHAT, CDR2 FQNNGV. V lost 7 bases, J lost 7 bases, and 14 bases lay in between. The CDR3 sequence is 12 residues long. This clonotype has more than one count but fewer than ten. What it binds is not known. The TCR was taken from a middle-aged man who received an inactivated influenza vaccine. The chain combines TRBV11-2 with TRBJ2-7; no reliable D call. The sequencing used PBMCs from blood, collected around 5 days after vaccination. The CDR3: CASTGTPLEQYF. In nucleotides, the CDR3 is TGTGCCAGCACCGGAACGCCCCTGGAGCAGTACTTC.